These 24 T cell receptor beta chains share one sample of origin, sequenced in a study of blood T cells in healthy people across ages. A J-beta primer mix and a sample-barcoded 5' primer were used in a second PCR of about 7 to 12 cycles. MiXCR, applied by TCRdb to the 5' RACE reads, yields one record per CDR3 protein. This table has around 1,100,000 distinct CDR3 sequences, more than 30% appearing once. The sample consisted of blood. The receptors here all came from a man younger than 35 in good health.

The chain links TRBV5-6 to TRBJ2-2; unclear D gene. CDR1 SGHDT and CDR2 YYEEEE come from the germline V gene. This CDR3 is 15 amino acids long. Between the trimmed V and J ends, which lost 0 bases and 4 bases, there was a span of 10 bases. CDR3 loop: CASSLALRITGELFF. The CDR3 DNA sequence: TGTGCCAGCAGCTTGGCTCTTAGGATCACCGGGGAGCTGTTTTTT.

J is TRBJ1-6 and V is TRBV12-3 or TRBV12-4; possible D gene TRBD1, 5 bases. V lost 5 bases and J 6 bases, leaving 14 bases between the germline ends. CDR3 length: 15 residues. CDR3 DNA: TGTGCCAGCAGTCTAAGACCTCAGGGTAATTCACCCCTCCACTTT. Translation gives CASSLRPQGNSPLHF.

This chain links TRBV7-2 with TRBJ2-1; perhaps TRBD1 as D (6 bases). CDR1 is SGHTA, CDR2 FQGNSA, per germline. This CDR3 has 20 amino acids. Trimming took off 2 bases at V and 10 bases at J, with 33 bases between the two ends. CDR3 coding DNA: TGTGCCAGCAGCTTATTTCAGAGTTGGGTGGGACAATCTACTAGGTCGGAGCAGTTCTTC. Translation gives CASSLFQSWVGQSTRSEQFF.

The chain links TRBV12-3 or TRBV12-4 to TRBJ1-3; 8 bases fit TRBD1. The CDR3 runs 14 residues. J lost 5 bases, V lost 4 bases, and 4 bases had no gene match. DNA for the CDR3: TGTGCCAGCAGTTACCGGACAGGGCGAAACACCATATATTTT. Translation: CASSYRTGRNTIYF.

This clonotype was recorded at least ten times. V gene TRBV6-2 or TRBV6-3 combines with J gene TRBJ2-1, with D possibly TRBD1 on 7 matching bases. Germline V gene lookup returns CDR1 MNHEY and CDR2 SVGEGT. V lost 7 bases, J lost 5 bases, and 18 bases lay in between. The CDR3 consists of 15 residues. CDR3 bases: TGTGCCAGCAACCAAGGGCAGGGGGGAAACAATGAGCAGTTCTTC. Protein sequence: CASNQGQGGNNEQFF.

The chain carries TRBV7-2 and TRBJ1-5, with TRBD1 matching 9 bases. With V trimmed by 5 bases and J by 6 bases, 17 bases remained unmatched. Germline lookup yields CDR1 SGHTA and CDR2 FQGNSA. This CDR3 spans 18 amino acids. As DNA, the CDR3 is TGTGCCAGCAGCGTACGGGACAGGGATGAGGAAGGCATTCAGCCCCAGCATTTT. Translating it yields CASSVRDRDEEGIQPQHF.

The chain uses TRBV20-1 and TRBJ2-3; 8 nucleotides line up with TRBD1. Unmatched junction bases numbered 10, after V lost 5 bases and J lost 3 bases. Per germline, CDR1 DFQATT and CDR2 SNEGSKA (reference sequence). This CDR3 comprises 15 residues. The CDR3 here is CSARRTGRRTDTQYF. DNA for the CDR3: TGCAGTGCTCGACGGACAGGGAGGAGAACAGATACGCAGTATTTT.

This clonotype was seen a handful of times. The chain has TRBV5-1 and TRBJ2-3; the D is unclear. CDR3 length: 16 amino acids. Between the trimmed V and J ends, which lost 3 bases and 0 bases, there was a span of 14 bases. The germline CDR1 and CDR2 sequences are SGHRS and YFSETQ. CDR3 nucleotide sequence: TGCGCCAGCAGCTCGTTATCAACGGAAAGCACAGATACGCAGTATTTT. Protein: CASSSLSTESTDTQYF.

V and J are TRBV28 and TRBJ2-1; D uncertain. The J call is uncertain, as TRBJ2-7 better fits the DNA end. The CDR3 sequence is 15 residues long. Germline CDR1 and CDR2: MDHEN and SYDVKM. The CDR3 DNA sequence: TGTGCCAGCAGTTTATCTCCGAGATCCTACAATGAGCAGTACTTC. Amino acids: CASSLSPRSYNEQYF.

This chain connects TRBV7-3 to TRBJ1-1; no reliable D call. The ends were cut back, 5 bases at V and 0 bases at J, with 13 bases in the middle. The CDR3 is made up of 15 amino acids. The germline V gene has CDR1 SGHTA and CDR2 FQGTGA. The CDR3 coding sequence is TGTGCCAGCAGCCCACATCCCAGGATGAACACTGAAGCTTTCTTT. As protein: CASSPHPRMNTEAFF.

This clonotype showed up just a few times. The chain links TRBV12-3 or TRBV12-4 to TRBJ2-5, with D possibly called TRBD1 or TRBD2 (6 bases each). Deletions cut 7 bases from V and 6 bases from J, with 18 bases between. The CDR3 has 14 amino acids. CDR3 amino acids: CASILGGQGKTQYF. CDR3 in DNA: TGTGCCAGCATCTTAGGGGGGCAGGGGAAGACCCAGTACTTC.

V is TRBV6-2 or TRBV6-3 and J is TRBJ2-2, with D possibly TRBD1 on 6 matching bases. From germline, CDR1 is MNHEY and CDR2 SVGEGT. V shed 4 bases and J shed 0 bases, with 12 bases lying between them. This CDR3 has 16 residues. The CDR3 DNA is TGTGCCAGCAGTTTTACAGGGATACCGAACACCGGGGAGCTGTTTTTT. Protein product: CASSFTGIPNTGELFF.

V gene TRBV20-1 combines with J gene TRBJ1-1, with unresolved D. This CDR3 comprises 14 residues. V was cut by 2 bases and J by 6 bases, with 16 bases left in between. Germline CDR1 reads DFQATT; CDR2 reads SNEGSKA (reference sequence). CDR3 sequence reads: CSARRAPEVPEAFF. CDR3 coding DNA: TGCAGTGCTAGACGGGCCCCGGAGGTCCCTGAAGCTTTCTTT.

V gene TRBV9 combines with J gene TRBJ1-4, with a weak D call TRBD1 (5 bases). Germline CDR1 is SGDLS and CDR2 is YYNGEE. Trimming removed 4 bases from V and 3 bases from J, with 10 bases in between. This CDR3 contains 14 residues. The CDR3 loop reads CASSRQPSNEKLFF. CDR3 DNA sequence: TGTGCCAGCAGCCGACAGCCCTCTAATGAAAAACTGTTTTTT.

V and J are TRBV27 and TRBJ2-3; D is unclear. Per the germline V gene, CDR1 is MNHEY and CDR2 is SMNVEV (reference sequence). V was shortened by 6 bases and J by 0 bases, with 13 bases between the two germline ends. This CDR3 region has 15 residues. CDR3 bases: TGTGCCAGCAGCCTCCTTGGAATTAGCACAGATACGCAGTATTTT. Translated: CASSLLGISTDTQYF.

Only a few counts were recorded for this clonotype. The chain recombines TRBV20-1 with TRBJ1-2; D uncertain. CDR1 is DFQATT and CDR2 is SNEGSKA in the germline V gene (reference sequence). The ends were cut back, 0 bases at V and 4 bases at J, with 12 bases in the middle. This CDR3 contains 14 residues. CDR3 sequence: CSARDVTSLYGYTF. The DNA for the CDR3 is TGCAGTGCTAGAGATGTCACTTCCCTCTATGGCTACACCTTC.

The V call is TRBV20-1, the J call TRBJ1-2; D not certain. The CDR3 is made up of 13 amino acids. V lost 1 base and J lost 4, with 10 bases in between. CDR1 is DFQATT, CDR2 SNEGSKA, per germline (reference sequence). The CDR3 DNA is TGCAGTGCTAGAGTTGAGAACGGCTATGGCTACACCTTC. Residues: CSARVENGYGYTF.

This clonotype occurred once. V gene TRBV4-1 combines with J gene TRBJ1-1; maybe TRBD1 (5 bases). The germline V and J ends were trimmed by 0 bases and 11 bases, with 19 bases remaining between them. In germline, CDR1 is MGHRA, CDR2 YSYEKL. The CDR3 sequence is 15 residues long. This CDR3 is CASSQDRNVRGSAFF. CDR3 nucleotide sequence: TGCGCCAGCAGCCAAGATCGTAATGTTCGGGGGAGTGCTTTCTTT.

The chain joins TRBV7-9 to TRBJ2-3; perhaps TRBD1 as D (6 bases). CDR3 length equals 16 residues. From germline, CDR1 is SEHNR and CDR2 FQNEAQ (reference sequence). The V gene lost 5 bases and the J gene lost 0 bases, with 15 bases spanning the gap. In nucleotides, the CDR3 is TGTGCCAGCAGCCCGTTGACAGGTTTTAGCACAGATACGCAGTATTTT. As protein: CASSPLTGFSTDTQYF.

The chain carries TRBV24-1 and TRBJ2-1, with D perhaps matching TRBD2 (5 bases). Germline V gives CDR1 KGHDR, CDR2 SFDVKD. The germline V and J ends were trimmed by 3 bases and 6 bases, with 11 bases remaining between them. The CDR3 consists of 14 residues. Written as DNA, the CDR3 is TGTGCCACCAGTGATGGGCCGGGGTCCAATGAGCAGTTCTTC. Protein product: CATSDGPGSNEQFF.

This chain joins TRBV7-7 and TRBJ2-6, with unresolved D. CDR3 size: 16 residues. V was clipped by 0 bases and J by 0 bases, with 6 bases between them. Germline CDR1 and CDR2: SSHAT and FNYEAQ (reference sequence). CDR3 DNA: TGTGCCAGCAGCTTAGCCACTCCCTCTGGGGCCAACGTCCTGACTTTC. Its translation: CASSLATPSGANVLTF.

There are a few counts of this clonotype. This chain links TRBV10-3 with TRBJ2-5; TRBD1 might be the D (5 bases). CDR1 and CDR2 from the germline V gene are ENHRY and SYGVKD. The ends were cut back, 0 bases at V and 11 bases at J, with 22 bases in the middle. This CDR3 contains 16 residues. DNA of the CDR3: TGTGCCATCAGTGAGTCGGTCAGGGAAGCCCACAATGAGCAGTACTTC. Protein: CAISESVREAHNEQYF.

This clonotype has just a few counts. V gene TRBV6-2 or TRBV6-3 combines with J gene TRBJ1-1, with 7 bases that match TRBD1. V was clipped by 4 bases and J by 9 bases; unmatched bases: 8. Germline CDR1 and CDR2: MNHEY and SVGEGT. This CDR3 spans 13 amino acids. CDR3 sequence reads: CASSSQGSRQAFF. In DNA form, the CDR3 reads TGTGCCAGCAGTTCACAGGGGTCTCGACAAGCTTTCTTT.

The chain couples TRBV6-5 to TRBJ2-1; 7 bases fit TRBD2. CDR3 length: 12 residues. The V gene's germline CDR1 is MNHEY and CDR2 SVGAGI. Germline trimming cut 2 bases from V and 8 bases from J; bases unmatched to any gene: 0. The CDR3 reads CASSYGGDEQFF. CDR3 in DNA: TGTGCCAGCAGTTACGGGGGGGATGAGCAGTTCTTC.